Listed below are T cell receptor beta chains from one sample, sequenced in a study of T cell repertoires in cytomegalovirus infection. Their cognate antigens are unknown. TCRdb analysed the reads with MiXCR anew, one entry per CDR3 protein. The data contain about 310,000 distinct CDR3 sequences, 25% of them singletons. The sample here was cultured PBMCs, taken from culture after CMV antigen stimulation. The receptors here all came from a human donor in good health (CMV status not recorded). Some clones in this sample may be carry-over from other donors' samples. Both conserved end residues are part of each CDR3.

v_gene: TRBV7-8
CDR3aa: CASRTGTGTASEEKLFF

v_gene: TRBV6-1
CDR3aa: CASTTSGRETQYF

v_gene: TRBV7-9
CDR3aa: CASSFAPGRGDEKLFF

v_gene: TRBV7-2
CDR3aa: CASSLRLAVQETQYF

v_gene: TRBV7-9
CDR3aa: CASSERQGVFGTEAFF

v_gene: TRBV7-2
CDR3aa: CASSRDRVHGYTF

v_gene: TRBV12-3/TRBV12-4
CDR3aa: CASSSAARGIGNTIYF

v_gene: TRBV12-3/TRBV12-4
CDR3aa: CASSLRTPSYEQYF

v_gene: TRBV7-9
CDR3aa: CASSEAGTGTRKATGELFF

v_gene: TRBV7-8
CDR3aa: CASSYRDFQETQYF

v_gene: TRBV7-8
CDR3aa: CASSSDRNTGELFF

v_gene: TRBV15
CDR3aa: CATSGARTSGEQFF

v_gene: TRBV6-5
CDR3aa: CASRDHRVSFPSGTITDTQYF

v_gene: TRBV7-2
CDR3aa: CASSLPSGTVQYF

v_gene: TRBV12-3/TRBV12-4
CDR3aa: CASSFTGGKYEQYF

v_gene: TRBV12-3/TRBV12-4
CDR3aa: CASSGDRDLNQPQHF

v_gene: TRBV7-9
CDR3aa: CASSLVPVQTQYF

v_gene: TRBV6-1
CDR3aa: CASSGTSGPDTQYF

v_gene: TRBV29-1
CDR3aa: CSVEGQHSGNTIYF

v_gene: TRBV7-7
CDR3aa: CASNTNQNNEQFF

v_gene: TRBV20-1
CDR3aa: CSGTTGYGGEAFF

v_gene: TRBV11-2
CDR3aa: CASSPLGAANSPLHF

v_gene: TRBV5-6
CDR3aa: CASSDELGTDTQYF

v_gene: TRBV12-3/TRBV12-4
CDR3aa: CASSLKPQDEKLFF

v_gene: TRBV7-8
CDR3aa: CASSSSSGDHYEQYF

v_gene: TRBV7-6
CDR3aa: CASSLVRGKSSYNSPLHF

v_gene: TRBV9
CDR3aa: CASSVGTMYNEQFF

v_gene: TRBV20-1
CDR3aa: CSASLQGSYGYTF

v_gene: TRBV12-3/TRBV12-4
CDR3aa: CASSRTGKAYAYEQYF

v_gene: TRBV11-3
CDR3aa: CASSRQRVQETQYF

v_gene: TRBV12-3/TRBV12-4
CDR3aa: CASSPTTSGRTDTQYF

v_gene: TRBV7-6
CDR3aa: CASSLQAAQETQYF

v_gene: TRBV2
CDR3aa: CAKRGRGLDNSPLHF

v_gene: TRBV6-2/TRBV6-3
CDR3aa: CASSYIASGSYEQYF

v_gene: TRBV7-2
CDR3aa: CASSPLAGGPSTDTQYF

v_gene: TRBV4-2
CDR3aa: CASSQVPDATDTQYF

v_gene: TRBV27
CDR3aa: CASSSPGQGLLF

v_gene: TRBV7-6
CDR3aa: CASSLDRREVADTQYF

v_gene: TRBV28
CDR3aa: CASSLKALADWEAIEQFF

v_gene: TRBV12-3/TRBV12-4
CDR3aa: CASSLGSGQPQHF

v_gene: TRBV12-3/TRBV12-4
CDR3aa: CASSPGRIYEQYF

v_gene: TRBV19
CDR3aa: CASSIGLAGVNEQFF

v_gene: TRBV10-3
CDR3aa: CAISPAPGWTGELFF

v_gene: TRBV15
CDR3aa: CATSRRGQGVYEQYF

v_gene: TRBV2
CDR3aa: CASAGYYEQYF

v_gene: TRBV25-1
CDR3aa: CASSEGSPGLINEQFF

v_gene: TRBV19
CDR3aa: CASSIERGGNSPLHF

v_gene: TRBV19
CDR3aa: CASSNLGTGSRQPQHF

v_gene: TRBV25-1
CDR3aa: CASSEGFGYEQYF

v_gene: TRBV4-3
CDR3aa: CASSQGWGGGYTF

v_gene: TRBV19
CDR3aa: CASSIGLAGNYNEQFF

v_gene: TRBV4-1
CDR3aa: CASSHLSPGHKKETQYF

v_gene: TRBV12-5
CDR3aa: CASGLPSGSVFGELFF

v_gene: TRBV27
CDR3aa: CASGQRAAYEQYF

v_gene: TRBV7-2
CDR3aa: CASRWSSGNTGELFF

v_gene: TRBV12-3/TRBV12-4
CDR3aa: CASSLAGSPYNEQFF

v_gene: TRBV7-2
CDR3aa: CASSSNPNRAWTDTQYF